This T cell receptor (beta chain) originates from a study of Ad26.COV2.S vaccination and SARS-CoV-2 variants. Generated by immunoSEQ multiplex PCR, the TCRdb table keeps only in-frame clones and is missing some. The sample lists under 95,000 clones, more than 70% seen once, with more than 15% in the top ten. Germline loops: CDR1 SGHTA, CDR2 FQGNSA. The CDR3 runs to 11 residues. The ends were cut back, 2 bases at V and 4 bases at J, with 3 bases in the middle. Study-level results: TCR breadth and depth estimates may have understated total T cell responses. Vaccinees displayed broader spike-specific TCR repertoires than placebo recipients.

As for this clone: Its antigen is undetermined.

The rearrangement uses TRBV7-2 and TRBJ2-7; no reliable D call. This TCR was recovered from a human donor who had recovered from COVID-19. The sample was peripheral blood, taken after recovery from COVID-19. This CDR3 is CASSLNYEQYF. The CDR3 region has the DNA TGTGCCAGCAGCTTAAATTACGAGCAGTACTTC.